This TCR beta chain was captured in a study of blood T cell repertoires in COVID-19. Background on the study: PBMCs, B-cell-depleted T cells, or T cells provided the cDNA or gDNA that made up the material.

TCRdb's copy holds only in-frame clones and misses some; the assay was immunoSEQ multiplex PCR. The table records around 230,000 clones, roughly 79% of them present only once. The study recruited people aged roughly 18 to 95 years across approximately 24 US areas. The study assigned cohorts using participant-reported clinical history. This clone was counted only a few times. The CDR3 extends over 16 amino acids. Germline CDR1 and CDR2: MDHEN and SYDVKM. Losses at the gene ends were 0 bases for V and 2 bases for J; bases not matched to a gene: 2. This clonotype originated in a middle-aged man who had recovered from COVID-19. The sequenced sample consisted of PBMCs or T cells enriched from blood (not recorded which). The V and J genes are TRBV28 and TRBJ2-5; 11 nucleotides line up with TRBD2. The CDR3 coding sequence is TGTGCCAGCAGTTTATGGGGGACTAGCGGACAAGAGACCCAGTACTTC. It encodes CASSLWGTSGQETQYF.